The 28 T cell receptor beta chains below all came from one sample that was sequenced in a study of blood T cell repertoires in COVID-19. Using immunoSEQ multiplex PCR, the repertoire was profiled, and TCRdb retains in-frame clones only, with some absent. The sample carries roughly 90,000 clones, almost 80% recorded once. Sequencing was done on a sample of peripheral blood. The receptors here all came from a human donor in a cohort sampled during active COVID-19.

The V gene is TRBV7-9, the J gene TRBJ1-6, with unresolved D. Germline-derived CDR1 and CDR2 are SEHNR and FQNEAQ (reference sequence). The CDR3 length is 13 residues. The V gene lost 5 bases and the J gene lost 3 bases, with 5 bases spanning the gap. The CDR3 DNA reads TGTGCCAGCAGCCCACTCTATAATTCACCCCTCCACTTT. It yields the protein CASSPLYNSPLHF.

V gene TRBV5-1 combines with J gene TRBJ1-1; TRBD1 matches 8 bases. From germline, CDR1 is SGHRS and CDR2 YFSETQ. V was pared by 5 bases and J by 4 bases, with 7 bases of the junction left unmatched. The CDR3 totals 14 residues. DNA for the CDR3: TGCGCCAGCAGTTACCGGACAGGGACCACTGAAGCTTTCTTT. Translating gives CASSYRTGTTEAFF.

The chain joins TRBV3-1 (or the pseudogene TRBV3-2) to TRBJ1-4; D is possibly TRBD1 (5 bases). The germline V gene encodes CDR1 LGHDT and CDR2 YNNKEL (reference sequence). The CDR3 is 14 amino acids. V was cut by 4 bases and J by 6 bases, with 12 bases left in between. CDR3 region: CASSRGGSYEKLFF. The DNA of the CDR3 is TGTGCCAGCAGCCGGGGGGGTTCGTATGAAAAACTGTTTTTT.

The gene calls are TRBV7-2 and TRBJ2-7, with unresolved D. V lost 2 bases, J lost 0 bases, and 8 bases lay in between. From germline, CDR1 is SGHTA and CDR2 FQGNSA. This CDR3 has 14 residues. DNA of the CDR3: TGTGCCAGCAGCTTACCGGCTAGCTCCTACGAGCAGTACTTC. Amino acids: CASSLPASSYEQYF. Combining the CDR3 with reference TRBV7-2 and TRBJ2-7 gives the whole variable domain GAGVSQSPSNKVTEKGKDVELRCDPISGHTALYWYRQSLGQGLEFLIYFQGNSAPDKSGLPSDRFSAERTGGSVSTLTIQRTQQEDSAVYLCASSLPASSYEQYFGPGTRLTVT.

The V and J genes are TRBV18 and TRBJ1-1, with D maybe TRBD1 (5 bases). CDR1 and CDR2 (germline): KGHSH, LQKENI. The V end lost 3 bases, the J end lost 3 bases, and 11 bases lay between the germline ends. This CDR3 region has 14 residues. Written as DNA, the CDR3 is TGTGCCAGCTCACCTAGCGGGGGGGACACTGAAGCTTTCTTT. Translating gives CASSPSGGDTEAFF.

This clone was seen only a few times. The chain uses TRBV7-9 and TRBJ1-5; maybe TRBD1 (6 bases). The CDR3 contains 14 residues. CDR1 and CDR2 (germline): SEHNR, FQNEAQ (reference sequence). Trimming took 6 bases from V and 5 from J, leaving 14 bases between them. The CDR3 sequence: CASRAGGPDQPQHF. CDR3 nucleotide sequence: TGTGCCAGCAGGGCGGGGGGGCCCGATCAGCCCCAGCATTTT.

The CDR3 is CASSPVLGVATEAFF. The DNA for the CDR3 is TGCGCCAGCAGCCCGGTCCTCGGGGTGGCGACTGAAGCTTTCTTT. The rearrangement joins TRBV5-1 to TRBJ1-1; D gene uncertain. V was shortened by 4 bases and J by 5 bases, with 18 bases between the two germline ends. The CDR3 runs to 15 residues. Germline V gene sequence: CDR1 SGHRS, CDR2 YFSETQ.

The chain links TRBV15 to TRBJ2-1; TRBD2 matches 10 bases. The V segment lost 0 bases and the J segment 6 bases; nucleotides outside the gene matches: 2. Germline V CDR1 and CDR2: LNHNV, YYDKDF (reference sequence). The CDR3 sequence is 15 residues long. The CDR3 sequence: CATSRDRTSGNEQFF. For the CDR3, the DNA is TGTGCCACCAGCAGAGATCGGACTAGCGGCAATGAGCAGTTCTTC.

This clone appeared once. The rearrangement uses TRBV6-5 and TRBJ2-7, with D perhaps TRBD2 (6 bases). Trimming took 5 bases from V and 1 from J, leaving 12 bases between them. Germline loops: CDR1 MNHEY, CDR2 SVGAGI. There are 14 residues in the CDR3. This CDR3 is CASSRGDSSYEQYF. In nucleotides, the CDR3 is TGTGCCAGCAGTCGCGGGGACTCGTCCTACGAGCAGTACTTC.

This chain connects TRBV6-5 to TRBJ1-6; 10 positions match TRBD1. This CDR3 spans 15 amino acids. Germline CDR1 and CDR2: MNHEY and SVGAGI. Germline trimming cut 0 bases from V and 7 bases from J; bases unmatched to any gene: 0. This CDR3 reads CASSYSGQGNSPLHF. The DNA of the CDR3 is TGTGCCAGCAGTTACTCGGGACAGGGGAATTCACCCCTCCACTTT.

The rearrangement uses TRBV19 and TRBJ2-6; the match to TRBD2 covers 9 bases. J gave up 1 base and V 7 bases, and 17 bases lay outside the gene matches. Germline V gene lookup returns CDR1 LNHDA and CDR2 SQIVND (reference sequence). There are 20 residues in the CDR3. The DNA of the CDR3 is TGTGCCAGTAATCCCTCTTTTGGGCGGGGGGGCCCTTCTGGGGCCAACGTCCTGACTTTC. Protein: CASNPSFGRGGPSGANVLTF.

In this sample, this clone turned up a few times. This rearrangement joins TRBV7-8 to TRBJ2-7; 11 positions agree with TRBD2. The germline gives CDR1 SGHVS, CDR2 FQNEAQ. V shed 0 bases and J 2 bases; nucleotides not matched to a gene: 3. This CDR3 has 16 amino acids. This chain's CDR3 is CASSLAVAGGPYEQYF. DNA of the CDR3: TGTGCCAGCAGCTTAGCTGTAGCGGGGGGGCCCTACGAGCAGTACTTC.

This chain uses TRBV4-2 with TRBJ2-7, with D unresolved. The CDR3 consists of 15 residues. In germline, CDR1 is LGHNA, CDR2 YNFKEQ. V lost 1 base, J lost 2 bases, and 12 bases lay in between. CDR3: CASSQARSATYEQYF. In DNA form, the CDR3 reads TGTGCCAGCAGCCAAGCAAGGAGTGCGACCTACGAGCAGTACTTC.

V and J are TRBV3-1 (or the pseudogene TRBV3-2) and TRBJ1-5, with 7 bases fitting TRBD1. The CDR3 is 14 amino acids. Germline V gives CDR1 LGHDT, CDR2 YNNKEL (reference sequence). J lost 5 bases, V lost 1 base, and 2 bases had no gene match. CDR3 residues: CASSQGGGDQPQHF. DNA of the CDR3: TGTGCCAGCAGCCAAGGAGGGGGCGATCAGCCCCAGCATTTT.

The rearrangement joins TRBV2 to TRBJ1-5; D possibly corresponds to TRBD1 (5 bases). The CDR3 totals 13 residues. Trimming shortened V by 5 bases and J by 4 bases, and 9 bases separated the two germline ends. Germline assignment: CDR1 SNHLY and CDR2 FYNNEI. The CDR3 DNA sequence: TGTGCCAGCAGTCCGGACAAAAATCAGCCCCAGCATTTT. Protein: CASSPDKNQPQHF.

A single count supports this clone. This rearrangement joins TRBV21-1 to TRBJ1-3. TRBV21-1 is a pseudogene. This CDR3 contains 16 residues. CDR3 loop: CASSLSPEKAGNTIYF. The CDR3 DNA reads as TGTGCCAGCAGCCTCAGCCCGGAGAAAGCTGGAAACACCATATATTTT.

This clone showed up just once. The rearrangement joins TRBV7-3 to TRBJ2-3; TRBD2 agrees at 7 bases. The junction had 17 bases not matched to a gene; V was cut back by 5 bases and J by 6 bases. Germline V lookup: CDR1 SGHTA, CDR2 FQGTGA. The CDR3 runs to 17 residues. CDR3 nucleotides: TGTGCCAGCAGCCCCCAAGAGGGAGGGAGGCGGGCGGATACGCAGTATTTT. Residues: CASSPQEGGRRADTQYF.

The rearrangement uses TRBV19 and TRBJ2-1; D perhaps matches TRBD1 (6 bases). Germline CDR1 LNHDA, CDR2 SQIVND (reference sequence). V was trimmed by 8 bases and J by 5 bases, leaving 10 bases between them. The CDR3 spans 12 residues. The CDR3 DNA sequence: TGTGCCAGTGAACAGGGAGACAATGAGCAGTTCTTC. It specifies CASEQGDNEQFF.

The chain couples TRBV10-2 to TRBJ2-1; weak D call: TRBD2 (5 bases). This CDR3 region has 12 residues. With 0 bases removed from V and 12 bases from J, the gap between germline ends came to 9 bases. Germline V gene lookup returns CDR1 WSHSY and CDR2 SAAADI. This CDR3 reads CASSESVSGQFF. CDR3 DNA: TGCGCCAGCAGTGAGTCGGTCAGCGGGCAGTTCTTC.

This clone was recorded a few times. The chain joins TRBV18 to TRBJ1-1, with TRBD1 matching 7 bases. The CDR3 extends over 16 amino acids. V shed 6 bases, J shed 1 base, and the junction held 11 bases outside the gene matches. Germline V gene lookup returns CDR1 KGHSH and CDR2 LQKENI. CDR3 nucleotides: TGTGCCAGCTCGAGGGGGCGAATTATGGAGAACACTGAAGCTTTCTTT. Translated, it gives CASSRGRIMENTEAFF.

The chain has TRBV10-3 and TRBJ2-2; 7 nucleotides agree with TRBD2. From germline, CDR1 is ENHRY and CDR2 SYGVKD. The CDR3 sequence is 12 residues long. DNA for the CDR3: TGTGCTTGTGGGGAGGGTATCGGGGAGCTGTTTTTT. Translation gives CACGEGIGELFF.

The chain has TRBV6-6 and TRBJ1-1, with D possibly being TRBD1 (6 bases). The length of the CDR3 is 13 residues. CDR1 and CDR2 from the germline V gene are MNHNY and SVGAGI (reference sequence). The V gene lost 2 bases and the J gene lost 8 bases, with 12 bases spanning the gap. CDR3 DNA: TGTGCCAGCAGTTACACAGGGAACGTGGAAGCTTTCTTT. Encoded protein: CASSYTGNVEAFF.

Concerning this clone: This specimen includes other DNA sequences encoding the same CDR3. The J gene is TRBJ2-7, the V gene TRBV27; TRBD1 matches at 12 bases. Trimming took 3 bases from V and 5 from J; bases not matched to a gene: 2. The CDR3 covers 14 residues. In germline, CDR1 is MNHEY, CDR2 SMNVEV (reference sequence). The CDR3 protein is CASSLGTGGDEQYF. As DNA, the CDR3 is TGTGCCAGCAGTTTGGGGACAGGGGGCGACGAGCAGTACTTC.

The V call is TRBV18, the J call TRBJ1-5; D is ambiguous. V lost 4 bases, J lost 4 bases, and 14 bases lay in between. The germline gives CDR1 KGHSH, CDR2 LQKENI. The CDR3 loop spans 15 amino acids. CDR3: CASSLLEGGNQPQHF. In DNA form, the CDR3 reads TGTGCCAGCTCACTATTGGAGGGAGGTAATCAGCCCCAGCATTTT. Filled out from reference TRBV18 and TRBJ1-5, the complete variable domain reads NAGVMQNPRHLVRRRGQEARLRCSPMKGHSHVYWYRQLPEEGLKFMVYLQKENIIDESGMPKERFSAEFPKEGPSILRIQQVVRGDSAAYFCASSLLEGGNQPQHFGDGTRLSIL.

This clone appeared a few times. The J gene is TRBJ1-6, the V gene TRBV5-4; D unresolved. V was shortened by 1 base and J by 4 bases, with 6 bases between the two germline ends. Germline loops: CDR1 SGHNT, CDR2 YYREEE (reference sequence). The CDR3 extends over 14 amino acids. The DNA of the CDR3 is TGTGCCAGCAGCTTGAGAGATTATAATTCACCCCTCCACTTT. Its protein product is CASSLRDYNSPLHF.

The gene calls are TRBV5-6 and TRBJ1-1; TRBD1 matches at 7 bases. After removal of 7 bases from V and 6 bases from J, the junction contained 18 bases not matched to a gene. The CDR3 is made up of 16 amino acids. Germline CDR1 is SGHDT and CDR2 is YYEEEE. The CDR3 DNA sequence: TGTGCCAGCGCCCGGGAAACAGGGGATAGGGTCGCTGAAGCTTTCTTT. Protein sequence: CASARETGDRVAEAFF.

The chain employs TRBV28 and TRBJ1-1; the D gene is possibly TRBD1 (5 bases). Deletions cut 3 bases from V and 1 base from J, with 6 bases between. Per the germline V gene, CDR1 is MDHEN and CDR2 is SYDVKM. The CDR3 covers 13 residues. CDR3 sequence: CASSFQGNTEAFF. CDR3 coding DNA: TGTGCCAGCAGTTTTCAGGGGAACACTGAAGCTTTCTTT.

The chain joins TRBV5-1 to TRBJ2-1; 9 positions match TRBD1. This CDR3 contains 15 residues. Germline trimming cut 4 bases from V and 2 bases from J; bases unmatched to any gene: 4. CDR1 is SGHRS, CDR2 YFSETQ, per germline. CDR3 DNA: TGCGCCAGCAGCCCCGGGACAGGGCCCTACAATGAGCAGTTCTTC. This codes for CASSPGTGPYNEQFF.